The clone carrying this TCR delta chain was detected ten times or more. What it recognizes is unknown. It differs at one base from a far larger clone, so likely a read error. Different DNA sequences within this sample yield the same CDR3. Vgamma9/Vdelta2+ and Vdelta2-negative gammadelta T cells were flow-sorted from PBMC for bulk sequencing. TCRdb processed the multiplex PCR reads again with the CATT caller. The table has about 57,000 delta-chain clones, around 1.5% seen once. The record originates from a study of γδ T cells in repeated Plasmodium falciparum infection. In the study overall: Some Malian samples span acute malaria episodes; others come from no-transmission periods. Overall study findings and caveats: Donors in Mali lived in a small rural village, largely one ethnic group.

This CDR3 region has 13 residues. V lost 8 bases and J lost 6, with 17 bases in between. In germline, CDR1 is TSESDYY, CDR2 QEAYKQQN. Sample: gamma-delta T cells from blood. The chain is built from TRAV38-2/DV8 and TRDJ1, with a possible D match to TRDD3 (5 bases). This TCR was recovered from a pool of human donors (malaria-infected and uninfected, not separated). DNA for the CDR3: TGTGCTTACAGTCGGGGCCCGGGATATAAACTCATCTTT. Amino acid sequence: CAYSRGPGYKLIF.